Described below is a single T cell receptor (beta chain) sequence and its context. The antigen it binds to is not known. Base quality data are lacking; no much larger clone is found one base away. TCRbeta CDR3 regions were amplified from genomic DNA using the immunoSEQ Assay, a bias-controlled multiplex PCR. The study's own analysis went as follows. Within the assay, amplification of reference gene primers was used to estimate how many nucleated cells each sample contained. To quantify the absolute abundance of each unique TCRbeta CDR3 rearrangement, sequence reads were collapsed and filtered. For each sample, productive Simpson clonality was calculated as the square root of Simpson's diversity index across productive rearrangements. The immuneACCESS repertoire file appears here via TCRdb, limited to in-frame rearrangements. These files lack a portion of the clones; in checked studies, under half of the deficit traces to unresolved V genes, and the cause of the others is not known. V, J and clone size reflect that table, while D and trimming were determined from the DNA. A total of about 410,000 clones appear in this sample, 86% of them only once. Together, the top ten hold 1.4% of the sample.

V is reduced by 0 bases and J by 5 bases, leaving a spacing of 6 bases between them. Including the terminal cysteine and phenylalanine, the CDR3 comprises 13 residues. The sequence is cut down to CDR3 DNA, 39 bases in frame from base 1. The germline V gene provides CDR1 SGHRS and CDR2 YFSETQ. Whole blood was collected in K2EDTA tubes by collaborating institutions according to the institutions' own protocols. For TCRbeta analysis, collaborator samples were shipped as frozen whole blood, as isolated PBMCs, or as DNA extracted from either sample type. The sample comes from a study of blood T cell repertoires in COVID-19 (dated by TCRdb to the early 2020s). For the wider study: Samples from collaborators originated in the United States, Italy and Spain and spanned both the acute and convalescent phases of COVID-19. The material from the prospective study consisted of cDNA or gDNA derived from T cells, B-cell-depleted T cells, or PBMCs. Nearly every sample came with metadata listing a de-identified subject ID, COVID-19 status, age in years and sex. The dataset comprised deeply sampled blood TCRbeta repertoires from subjects exposed to, actively infected with, or recovered from COVID-19. A freely available public database, intended as a resource for researchers studying the immune response to SARS-CoV-2, is where the repertoires were released. HLA class I and class II types, where available, came from metadata supplied by the sample provider rather than from assay-based typing. The samples were drawn from the first 160 participants of the ongoing ImmuneRACE study and from 950 to 1,500 subjects provided by 6 global collaborators. General findings and caveats noted by the study authors: The amount of clinical and demographic metadata varied by source and participant and was provided uncurated.

The sample taken for sequencing was peripheral blood. The chain was built from TRBV5-1 and TRBJ2-1; the D gene remains uncertain. The sequence came from a woman in her 30s with active or convalescent COVID-19. DNA sequence: TGCGCCAGCAGCTTGGAACAGAACAATGAGCAGTTCTTC. Translated, it reads CASSLEQNNEQFF. Beyond the CDR3, the reference TRBV5-1 and TRBJ2-1 genes provide the residues; the full variable domain reads: KAGVTQTPRYLIKTRGQQVTLSCSPISGHRSVSWYQQTPGQGLQFLFEYFSETQRNKGNFPGRFSGRQFSNSRSEMNVSTLELGDSALYLCASSLEQNNEQFFGPGTRLTVL.